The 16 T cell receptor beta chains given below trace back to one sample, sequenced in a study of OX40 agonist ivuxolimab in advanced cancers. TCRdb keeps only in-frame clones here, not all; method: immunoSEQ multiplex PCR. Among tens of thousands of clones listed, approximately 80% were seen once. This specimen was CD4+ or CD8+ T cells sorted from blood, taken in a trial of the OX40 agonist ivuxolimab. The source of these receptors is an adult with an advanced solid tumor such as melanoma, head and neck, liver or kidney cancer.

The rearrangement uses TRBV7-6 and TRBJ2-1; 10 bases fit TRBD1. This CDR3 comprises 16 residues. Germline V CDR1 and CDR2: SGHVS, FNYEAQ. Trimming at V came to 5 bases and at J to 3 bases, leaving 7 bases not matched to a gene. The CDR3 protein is CASSTFRDRGYNEQFF. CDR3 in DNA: TGTGCCAGCAGCACATTCCGGGACAGGGGCTACAATGAGCAGTTCTTC.

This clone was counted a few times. The CDR3 bases are TGTGCCAGCAGGGCCCGGACAGGGGGATCCTACGAGCAGTACGTC. This encodes CASRARTGGSYEQYV. The J gene is TRBJ2-7, the V gene TRBV6-1, with 10 bases fitting TRBD1. With 6 bases clipped from V and 1 base from J, the junction kept 6 bases outside the gene matches. Germline V CDR1 and CDR2: MNHNS, SASEGT. CDR3 length: 15 residues.

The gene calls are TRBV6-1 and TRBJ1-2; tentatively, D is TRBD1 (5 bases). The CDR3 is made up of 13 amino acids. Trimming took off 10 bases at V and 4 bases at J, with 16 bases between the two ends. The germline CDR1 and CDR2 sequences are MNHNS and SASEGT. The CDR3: CATEGPLGYGYTF. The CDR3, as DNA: TGTGCCACCGAGGGACCTCTCGGCTATGGCTACACCTTC.

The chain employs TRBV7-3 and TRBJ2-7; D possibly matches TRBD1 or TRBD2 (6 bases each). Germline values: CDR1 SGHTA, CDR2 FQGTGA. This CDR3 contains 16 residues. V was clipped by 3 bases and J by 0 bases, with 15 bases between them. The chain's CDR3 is CASSFGGPPSSYEQYF. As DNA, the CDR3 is TGTGCCAGCAGCTTCGGGGGCCCCCCAAGCTCCTACGAGCAGTACTTC. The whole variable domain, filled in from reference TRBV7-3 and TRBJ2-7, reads GAGVSQTPSNKVTEKGKYVELRCDPISGHTALYWYRQSLGQGPEFLIYFQGTGAADDSGLPNDRFFAVRPEGSVSTLKIQRTERGDSAVYLCASSFGGPPSSYEQYFGPGTRLTVT.

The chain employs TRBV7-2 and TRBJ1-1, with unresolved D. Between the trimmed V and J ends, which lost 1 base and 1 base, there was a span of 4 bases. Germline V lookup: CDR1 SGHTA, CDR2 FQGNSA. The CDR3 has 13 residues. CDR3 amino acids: CASSLDSNTEAFF. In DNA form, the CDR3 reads TGTGCCAGCAGCTTAGACTCGAACACTGAAGCTTTCTTT. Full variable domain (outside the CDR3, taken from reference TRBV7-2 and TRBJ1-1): GAGVSQSPSNKVTEKGKDVELRCDPISGHTALYWYRQSLGQGLEFLIYFQGNSAPDKSGLPSDRFSAERTGGSVSTLTIQRTQQEDSAVYLCASSLDSNTEAFFGQGTRLTVV.

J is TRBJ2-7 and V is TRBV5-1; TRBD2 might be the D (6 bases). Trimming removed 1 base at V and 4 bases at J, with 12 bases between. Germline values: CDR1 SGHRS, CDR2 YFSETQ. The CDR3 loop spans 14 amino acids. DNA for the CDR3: TGCGCCAGCAGCTTGCTTCTAGCGCCTTACGAGCAGTACTTC. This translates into CASSLLLAPYEQYF. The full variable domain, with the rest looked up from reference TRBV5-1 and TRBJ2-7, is KAGVTQTPRYLIKTRGQQVTLSCSPISGHRSVSWYQQTPGQGLQFLFEYFSETQRNKGNFPGRFSGRQFSNSRSEMNVSTLELGDSALYLCASSLLLAPYEQYFGPGTRLTVT.

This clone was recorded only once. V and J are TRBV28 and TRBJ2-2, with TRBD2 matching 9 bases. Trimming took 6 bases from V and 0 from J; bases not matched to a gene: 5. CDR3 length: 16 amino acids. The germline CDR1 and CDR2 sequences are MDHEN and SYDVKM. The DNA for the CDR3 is TGTGCCAGCAGACCGGGACTAGCTTCGAACACCGGGGAGCTGTTTTTT. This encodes CASRPGLASNTGELFF.

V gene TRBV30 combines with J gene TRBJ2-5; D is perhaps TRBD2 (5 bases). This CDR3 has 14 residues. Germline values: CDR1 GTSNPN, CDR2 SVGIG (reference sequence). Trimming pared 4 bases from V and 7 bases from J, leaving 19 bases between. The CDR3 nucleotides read TGTGCCTGGACCTCGTCATCGCTAGCTGCGACCCAGTACTTC. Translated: CAWTSSSLAATQYF. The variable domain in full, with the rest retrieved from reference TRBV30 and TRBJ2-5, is SQTIHQWPATLVQPVGSPLSLECTVEGTSNPNLYWYRQAAGRGLQLLFYSVGIGQISSEVPQNLSASRPQDRQFILSSKKLLLSDSGFYLCAWTSSSLAATQYFGPGTRLLVL.

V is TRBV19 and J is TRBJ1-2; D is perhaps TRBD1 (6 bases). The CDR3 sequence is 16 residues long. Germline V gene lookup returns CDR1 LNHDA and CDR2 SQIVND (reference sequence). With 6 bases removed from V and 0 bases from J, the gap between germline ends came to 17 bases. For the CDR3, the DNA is TGTGCCAGTAGACCCGCGGGGGACAAATCTAACTATGGCTACACCTTC. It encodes CASRPAGDKSNYGYTF.

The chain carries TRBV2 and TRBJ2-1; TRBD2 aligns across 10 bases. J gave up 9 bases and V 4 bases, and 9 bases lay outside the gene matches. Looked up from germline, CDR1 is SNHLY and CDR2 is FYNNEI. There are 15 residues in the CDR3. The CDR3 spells CASSGLAGQRGEQFF. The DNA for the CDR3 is TGTGCCAGCAGTGGACTAGCGGGCCAACGGGGTGAGCAGTTCTTC. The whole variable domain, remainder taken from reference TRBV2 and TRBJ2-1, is EPEVTQTPSHQVTQMGQEVILRCVPISNHLYFYWYRQILGQKVEFLVSFYNNEISEKSEIFDDQFSVERPDGSNFTLKIRSTKLEDSAMYFCASSGLAGQRGEQFFGPGTRLTVL.

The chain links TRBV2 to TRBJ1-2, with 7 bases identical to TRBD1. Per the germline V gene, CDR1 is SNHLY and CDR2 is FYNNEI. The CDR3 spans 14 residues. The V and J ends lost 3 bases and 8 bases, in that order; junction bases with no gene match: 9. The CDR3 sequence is CASSDPGQGGGYTF. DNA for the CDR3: TGTGCCAGCAGTGATCCCGGCCAGGGGGGAGGCTACACCTTC.

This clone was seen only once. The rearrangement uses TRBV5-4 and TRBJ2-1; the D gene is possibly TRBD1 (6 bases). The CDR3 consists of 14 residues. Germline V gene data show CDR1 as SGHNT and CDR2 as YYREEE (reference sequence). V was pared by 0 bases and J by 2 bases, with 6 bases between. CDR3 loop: CASSLDRAYNEQFF. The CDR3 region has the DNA TGTGCCAGCAGCTTGGACAGGGCCTACAATGAGCAGTTCTTC.

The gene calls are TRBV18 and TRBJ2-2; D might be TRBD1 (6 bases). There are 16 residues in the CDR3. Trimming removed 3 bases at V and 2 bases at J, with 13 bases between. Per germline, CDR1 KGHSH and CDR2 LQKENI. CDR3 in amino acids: CASSPLTGGNTGELFF. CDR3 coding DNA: TGTGCCAGCTCACCTTTGACAGGTGGAAACACCGGGGAGCTGTTTTTT.

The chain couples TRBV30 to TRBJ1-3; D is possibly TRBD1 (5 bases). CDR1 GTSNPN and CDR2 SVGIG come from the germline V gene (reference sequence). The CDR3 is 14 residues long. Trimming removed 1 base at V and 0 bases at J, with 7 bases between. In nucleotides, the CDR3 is TGTGCCTGGAGTGGGGGGGGCTCTGGAAACACCATATATTTT. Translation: CAWSGGGSGNTIYF. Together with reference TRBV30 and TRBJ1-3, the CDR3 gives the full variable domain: SQTIHQWPATLVQPVGSPLSLECTVEGTSNPNLYWYRQAAGRGLQLLFYSVGIGQISSEVPQNLSASRPQDRQFILSSKKLLLSDSGFYLCAWSGGGSGNTIYFGEGSWLTVV.

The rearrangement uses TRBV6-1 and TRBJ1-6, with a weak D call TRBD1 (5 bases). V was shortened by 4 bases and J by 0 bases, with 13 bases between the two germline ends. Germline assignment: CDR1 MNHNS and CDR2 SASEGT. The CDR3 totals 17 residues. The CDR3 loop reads CASSGRQFSSYNSPLHF. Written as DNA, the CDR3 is TGTGCCAGCAGTGGACGACAGTTCAGCTCCTATAATTCACCCCTCCACTTT.

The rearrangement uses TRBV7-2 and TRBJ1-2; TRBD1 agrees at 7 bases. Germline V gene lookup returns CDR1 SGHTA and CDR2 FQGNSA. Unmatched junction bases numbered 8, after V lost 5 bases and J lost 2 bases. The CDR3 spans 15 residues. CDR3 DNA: TGTGCCAGCAGCGGACAGGTACTCGGGAACTATGGCTACACCTTC. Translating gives CASSGQVLGNYGYTF.